These 8 T cell receptor beta chains came from one sample sequenced in a study of CD8+ T cells in alopecia areata. Following RNA extraction, reverse transcription yielded cDNA that acted as the sequencing template. Measured with immunoSEQ multiplex PCR; TCRdb has only the in-frame clones, and not every one. The data show 200,000 or so clones, about 56% seen once. The sample taken for sequencing was CD8+ T cells sorted from blood. Receptors originate from a human donor in good health.

The chain combines TRBV29-1 with TRBJ1-1; TRBD1 matches 9 bases. The CDR3 covers 16 residues. The V gene end was trimmed by 4 bases and the J gene end by 0 bases; junction bases not matched to a gene: 9. Germline CDR1 is SQVTM and CDR2 is ANQGSEA. In DNA form, the CDR3 reads TGCAGCGTTGTCAACCCAGACAGGGGGGTGAACACTGAAGCTTTCTTT. Its protein is CSVVNPDRGVNTEAFF.

The chain couples TRBV5-4 to TRBJ1-2, with D hard to call. Germline values: CDR1 SGHNT, CDR2 YYREEE (reference sequence). This CDR3 has 8 amino acids. Between the trimmed V and J ends, which lost 10 bases and 6 bases, there was a span of 4 bases. In nucleotides, the CDR3 is TGTGCCGGAGATGGCTACACCTTC. It yields the protein CAGDGYTF.

This chain joins TRBV19 and TRBJ2-7, with D hard to call. CDR1 and CDR2 from the germline V gene are LNHDA and SQIVND (reference sequence). The V end lost 1 base, the J end lost 4 bases, and 11 bases lay between the germline ends. This CDR3 comprises 14 residues. This CDR3 is CASSIAASPYEQYF. CDR3 in DNA: TGTGCCAGTAGTATAGCAGCGAGTCCTTACGAGCAGTACTTC.

The chain carries TRBV29-1 and TRBJ2-1, with 11 bases matching TRBD1. J lost 7 bases, V lost 8 bases, and 4 bases had no gene match. This CDR3 region has 12 residues. Germline loops: CDR1 SQVTM, CDR2 ANQGSEA. The chain's CDR3 is CSWGTGGNEQFF. CDR3 in DNA: TGCAGCTGGGGGACAGGGGGAAATGAGCAGTTCTTC.

This clone was observed a few times. The CDR3 loop is CASSPGQEGADTQYF. CDR3 DNA sequence: TGTGCCAGCAGTCCCGGACAGGAGGGGGCAGATACGCAGTATTTT. This chain links TRBV6-5 with TRBJ2-3; the D gene is possibly TRBD1 (7 bases). Germline V gives CDR1 MNHEY, CDR2 SVGAGI. The germline V and J ends were trimmed by 5 bases and 4 bases, with 16 bases remaining between them. CDR3 length equals 15 residues.

The J gene is TRBJ1-2, the V gene TRBV27, with D perhaps TRBD1 (5 bases). CDR1 and CDR2 from the germline V gene are MNHEY and SMNVEV (reference sequence). The V gene lost 5 bases and the J gene lost 5 bases, with 18 bases spanning the gap. This CDR3 is 15 amino acids long. CDR3 DNA: TGTGCCAGCAGTCCGGACCCGGGACTTAAATATGGCTACACCTTC. It specifies CASSPDPGLKYGYTF.

The J gene is TRBJ1-5, the V gene TRBV9, with TRBD1 identical over 7 bases. Germline V gene sequence: CDR1 SGDLS, CDR2 YYNGEE. Trimming at V came to 8 bases and at J to 2 bases, leaving 1 base not matched to a gene. The CDR3 totals 12 residues. The CDR3 sequence: CASGTGNQPQHF. The CDR3 nucleotides are TGTGCCAGTGGGACAGGCAATCAGCCCCAGCATTTT.

This clone has more than one count but fewer than ten. The chain uses TRBV4-1 and TRBJ2-3; 11 bases align to TRBD2. Germline-derived CDR1 and CDR2 are MGHRA and YSYEKL. The CDR3 runs 16 residues. V trimming: 4 bases; J trimming: 5 bases; junction bases outside the gene matches: 8. The CDR3 sequence: CASSLRSGGALDTQYF. Here the CDR3 DNA reads TGCGCCAGCAGCCTCCGTAGCGGGGGGGCCCTAGATACGCAGTATTTT.